This T cell receptor (beta chain) stems from a study of control samples from healthy donors and cancer patients. The method was immunoSEQ multiplex PCR; TCRdb's version includes in-frame clones alone and lacks a portion of them. The sample records almost 90,000 clones, about 89% being singletons. The CDR3 runs to 14 residues. The V and J ends lost 4 bases and 0 bases respectively, with 9 bases between them. Per germline, CDR1 SNHLY and CDR2 FYNNEI. This clonotype was sampled from a man aged 30 to 39 in good health. The rearrangement joins TRBV2 to TRBJ1-2; tentative D call: TRBD1 (5 bases). The sample taken for sequencing was blood. CDR3 nucleotide sequence: TGTGCCAGCAGTGCGGCAGGGACTAACTATGGCTACACCTTC. Translated, it gives CASSAAGTNYGYTF.